This entry is about one T cell receptor (beta chain). Germline loops: CDR1 SGHAT, CDR2 FQNNGV. V was clipped by 5 bases and J by 4 bases; unmatched bases: 9. CDR3 size: 15 residues. Clones were read by immunoSEQ multiplex PCR, and TCRdb kept only the in-frame ones, dropping some. The sample yields under 85,000 clones, 75% to 95% seen once. This entry belongs to a study of T cell changes during pregnancy in multiple sclerosis. This receptor was obtained from a female donor in good health, enrolled as a control in a pregnancy study. This sample comprised CD4+ T cells from peripheral blood mononuclear cells, obtained in the third trimester of pregnancy. The chain joins TRBV11-2 to TRBJ2-7; the match to TRBD1 covers 9 bases. The CDR3 loop reads CASSPRGQGTYEQYF. DNA of the CDR3: TGTGCCAGCAGCCCGCGCGGACAGGGGACATACGAGCAGTACTTC. Based on the CDR3 plus reference TRBV11-2 and TRBJ2-7, the full variable domain is EAGVAQSPRYKIIEKRQSVAFWCNPISGHATLYWYQQILGQGPKLLIQFQNNGVVDDSQLPKDRFSAERLKGVDSTLKIQPAKLEDSAVYLCASSPRGQGTYEQYFGPGTRLTVT.